One and the same sample provided the 9 T cell receptor beta chains below, sequenced in a study of T cells after yellow fever vaccination. TCRdb reprocessed the 5' RACE reads via MiXCR and lists one record per CDR3 protein. The sample comprises about 22,000 distinct CDR3 sequences, around 5% of which are singletons, and over 15% rests with the top ten. The sequencing here drew on PBMCs, either bulk or a sorted T-cell subset (CD4+, CD8+, memory, or dextramer-sorted; not recorded which), taken about 49 days after the first yellow fever vaccination. The source of these receptors is a man aged 18 to 35 who received the YFV17D yellow fever vaccine.

Ten or more counts support this clonotype. V usage is TRBV6-5 and J usage is TRBJ1-1, with a possible D match to TRBD1 (6 bases). CDR1 and CDR2 from the germline V gene are MNHEY and SVGAGI. The ends were cut back, 7 bases at V and 2 bases at J, with 11 bases in the middle. CDR3 length equals 13 residues. In nucleotides, the CDR3 is TGTGCCAGCACCGACAGGCTAAACACTGAAGCTTTCTTT. Translating gives CASTDRLNTEAFF.

This clonotype was counted at least ten times. The chain employs TRBV11-2 and TRBJ2-2, with TRBD2 matching over 15 bases. The CDR3 contains 18 residues. Unmatched junction bases numbered 7, after V lost 5 bases and J lost 3 bases. Germline CDR1 reads SGHAT; CDR2 reads FQNNGV. The CDR3 coding sequence is TGTGCCAGCAGCCCCGGACTAGCGGGGGGGGCAGACACCGGGGAGCTGTTTTTT. This gives the protein CASSPGLAGGADTGELFF.

This clonotype was seen at least ten times. The chain carries TRBV5-1 and TRBJ1-1, with a weak D call TRBD1 (6 bases). This CDR3 is 15 amino acids long. Germline CDR1 is SGHRS and CDR2 is YFSETQ. V lost 4 bases and J lost 2, with 15 bases in between. In DNA, the CDR3 is TGCGCCAGCAGCGATTATGGGACACCAAACACTGAAGCTTTCTTT. It specifies CASSDYGTPNTEAFF. Looking up the rest from reference TRBV5-1 and TRBJ1-1 gives the full variable domain: KAGVTQTPRYLIKTRGQQVTLSCSPISGHRSVSWYQQTPGQGLQFLFEYFSETQRNKGNFPGRFSGRQFSNSRSEMNVSTLELGDSALYLCASSDYGTPNTEAFFGQGTRLTVV.

This clonotype was observed many times. The chain is built from TRBV30 and TRBJ2-3, with 8 bases matching TRBD2. The germline V gene encodes CDR1 GTSNPN and CDR2 SVGIG (reference sequence). With 5 bases clipped from V and 5 bases from J, the junction kept 12 bases outside the gene matches. The CDR3 has 15 amino acids. The CDR3 DNA reads TGTGCCTGGCATAGCGGGGAAACCCAAATAGATACGCAGTATTTT. Translation gives CAWHSGETQIDTQYF.

This clonotype was seen many times. The genes are TRBV12-3 or TRBV12-4 and TRBJ1-5; D is unresolved. The CDR3 loop spans 15 amino acids. V was clipped by 6 bases and J by 2 bases, with 14 bases between them. CDR3 protein: CASSHGDRGNQPQHF. CDR3 DNA sequence: TGTGCCAGCAGCCACGGGGATAGGGGCAATCAGCCCCAGCATTTT.

Note on this clonotype: This clone may be a read error of a much larger clone one base away. This chain connects TRBV5-4 to TRBJ2-5; D perhaps matches TRBD1 (6 bases). The germline V gene encodes CDR1 SGHNT and CDR2 YYREEE (reference sequence). This CDR3 is built from 15 residues. This chain's CDR3 is CASSPRQGHHETQYF. The CDR3 coding sequence is TGTGCCAGCTCCCCCAGGCAGGGGCACCATGAGACCCAGTACTTC.

This clonotype was detected ten times or more. The chain employs TRBV9 and TRBJ2-2; 8 nucleotides align to TRBD2. Germline-derived CDR1 and CDR2 are SGDLS and YYNGEE. This CDR3 is 16 amino acids long. V trimming: 0 bases; J trimming: 5 bases; junction bases outside the gene matches: 6. CDR3 sequence (DNA): TGTGCCAGCAGCGTAGTGTCGGGGGGGCTGACCGGGGAGCTGTTTTTT. Translating it yields CASSVVSGGLTGELFF.

This clonotype was detected many times. The chain links TRBV28 to TRBJ1-1; D gene ambiguous. Deletions cut 8 bases from V and 8 bases from J, with 12 bases between. CDR3 size: 11 residues. Germline CDR1 reads MDHEN; CDR2 reads SYDVKM. In DNA form, the CDR3 reads TGTGCCAGCGCAATAAACCGAGAAGCTTTCTTT. Protein sequence: CASAINREAFF. Full variable domain (remainder filled in from reference TRBV28 and TRBJ1-1): DVKVTQSSRYLVKRTGEKVFLECVQDMDHENMFWYRQDPGLGLRLIYFSYDVKMKEKGDIPEGYSVSREKKERFSLILESASTNQTSMYLCASAINREAFFGQGTRLTVV.

This clonotype has ten or more counts. The CDR3 nucleotides are TGTGCCAGCAGCTTCGCAGGGCGGGCAGCTTTCTTT. Translation: CASSFAGRAAFF. This chain uses TRBV7-3 with TRBJ1-1, with D perhaps TRBD1 (5 bases). The V gene lost 3 bases and the J gene lost 10 bases, with 12 bases spanning the gap. CDR1 and CDR2 from the germline V gene are SGHTA and FQGTGA. The CDR3 is 12 amino acids.